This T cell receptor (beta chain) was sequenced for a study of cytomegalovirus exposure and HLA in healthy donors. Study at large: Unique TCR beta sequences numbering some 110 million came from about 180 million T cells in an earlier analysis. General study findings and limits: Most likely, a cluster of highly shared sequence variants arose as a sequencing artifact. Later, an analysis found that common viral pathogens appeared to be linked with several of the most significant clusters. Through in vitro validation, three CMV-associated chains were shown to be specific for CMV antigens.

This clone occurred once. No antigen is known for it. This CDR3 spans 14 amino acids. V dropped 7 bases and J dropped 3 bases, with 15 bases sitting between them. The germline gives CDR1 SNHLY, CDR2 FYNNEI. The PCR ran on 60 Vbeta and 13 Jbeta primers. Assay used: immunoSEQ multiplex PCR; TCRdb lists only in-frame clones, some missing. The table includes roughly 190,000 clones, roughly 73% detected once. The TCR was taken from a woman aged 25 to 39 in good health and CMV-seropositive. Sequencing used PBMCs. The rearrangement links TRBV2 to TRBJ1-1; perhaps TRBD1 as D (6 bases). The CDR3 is CASKGESGHTEAFF. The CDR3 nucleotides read TGTGCCAGCAAGGGGGAGAGTGGGCACACTGAAGCTTTCTTT.